These T cell receptor beta chains were read from a single sample in a study of blood T cell repertoires in COVID-19. Profiling relied on immunoSEQ multiplex PCR, and the TCRdb table lists in-frame clones only, not all of them. Of roughly 300,000 clones in the sample, 85% to 90% are singletons; the top ten hold over 9.5%. The sequencing input was PBMCs or T cells enriched from blood (not recorded which). These receptors came from a woman aged 18-29 years who had recovered from COVID-19. CDR3s include the opening cysteine and the closing phenylalanine or tryptophan. A D gene is named only where the DNA matches it firmly. The size entry is marked missing in some rows and otherwise reads once, few, many or a size class.

clone_size j_call v_call d_call cdr3_nt cdr3_aa
NA TRBJ2-7 TRBV4-1 NA TGCGCCAGCAGCCAGGGGAAGGGGGGGTCCGACGAGCAGTACTTC CASSQGKGGSDEQYF
NA TRBJ2-1 TRBV19 TRBD2 TGTGCCAGTAGTCGGGGACTAGCGGCGTACAATGAGCAGTTCTTC CASSRGLAAYNEQFF
once TRBJ1-4 TRBV13 NA TGTGCCAGCAGCCCCGCGGGGGGGAGGGCTAATGAAAAACTGTTTTTT CASSPAGGRANEKLFF
once TRBJ2-3 TRBV5-1 TRBD2 TGCGCCAGCAGCTCAACTAGCGGAAGCACAGATACGCAGTATTTT CASSSTSGSTDTQYF
NA TRBJ1-4 TRBV6-5 NA TGTGCCAGCAGTTCCCAGACAGTGAGAAATGAAAAACTGTTTTTT CASSSQTVRNEKLFF
NA TRBJ1-1 TRBV3-1/TRBV3-2 NA TGTGCCAGCAGCTTACACAGTTCCTCCGCTGAAGCTTTCTTT CASSLHSSSAEAFF
NA TRBJ1-3 TRBV18 NA TGTGCCAGCTCACCATCGAGAGGTTTCGGAAACACCATATATTTT CASSPSRGFGNTIYF
NA TRBJ1-2 TRBV28 NA TGTGCCAGCAGTCTGCGGGCAGGGGTCCTATCTAACTATGGCTACACCTTC CASSLRAGVLSNYGYTF
NA TRBJ1-2 TRBV24-1 TRBD1 TGTGCCACCAGTGAACCGACAGGGGGCTATGGCTACACCTTC CATSEPTGGYGYTF
NA TRBJ2-7 TRBV7-3 NA TGTGCCAGCAGCTCCCCAGGGGACGGGACCTACGAGCAGTACTTC CASSSPGDGTYEQYF
few TRBJ1-1 TRBV5-3 TRBD1 TGTGCCAGAAGCTCCCCGGGACAGATTGAATTAGGCACTGAAGCTTTCTTT CARSSPGQIELGTEAFF
NA TRBJ1-5 TRBV28 NA TGTGCCAGCAGTTTCCTGCTCGGGGAGGCTCAGCCCCAGCATTTT CASSFLLGEAQPQHF
once TRBJ2-1 TRBV24-1 NA TGTGCCACCAGTACCGAGATTGAGCAGTTCTTC CATSTEIEQFF
NA TRBJ1-6 TRBV27 NA TGTGCCAGCAGTTTATCGGGGCATAATTCACCCCTCCACTTT CASSLSGHNSPLHF
once TRBJ1-1 TRBV20-1 NA TGCAGTGCTAGTCTTGTAGATGCGGACACTGAAGCTTTCTTT CSASLVDADTEAFF
NA TRBJ1-1 TRBV6-5 NA TGTGCCAGCACCTTACAGGGAGGGGACACTGAAGCTTTCTTT CASTLQGGDTEAFF
once TRBJ2-3 TRBV6-6 TRBD2 TGTGCCAGCTTTAAGGGCGGGAGATTAAGCACAGATACGCAGTATTTT CASFKGGRLSTDTQYF
NA TRBJ2-1 TRBV12-2 NA TGTGCAAGTCACTTGGGGGGACTAGCGACAACTACTCCTTACAATGAGCAGTTCTTC CASHLGGLATTTPYNEQFF
NA TRBJ2-5 TRBV18 TRBD2 TGTGCCAGCTCATCGACTAGCGGGGGGAGCAGGGAGACCCAGTACTTC CASSSTSGGSRETQYF
NA TRBJ2-1 TRBV27 TRBD2 TGTGCCAGCACTTCCGGGACTAGCGTCTACAATGAGCAGTTCTTC CASTSGTSVYNEQFF
NA TRBJ2-2 TRBV18 TRBD1 TGTGCCAGCTCACCCCACAGGGGGGACACCGGGGAGCTGTTTTTT CASSPHRGDTGELFF
NA TRBJ1-5 TRBV6-2/TRBV6-3 NA TGTGCCAGCAGTATTACAGGGATGGATCAGCCCCAGCATTTT CASSITGMDQPQHF
NA TRBJ1-1 TRBV19 TRBD1 TGTGCCAGTAGTTGGGACAGGGGACCGAACACTGAAGCTTTCTTT CASSWDRGPNTEAFF
NA TRBJ1-1 TRBV4-1 TRBD1 TGCGCCAGCAGCCAAGCGACAGGGGCGGTTAACACTGAAGCTTTCTTT CASSQATGAVNTEAFF
NA TRBJ1-6 TRBV9 TRBD1 TGTGCCAGCAGCGCGGACAGGGGGAATTCACCCCTCCACTTT CASSADRGNSPLHF
NA TRBJ2-7 TRBV30 NA TGTGCCTGGAGCGGCCTCCGAGGGAGTTTCTACGAGCAGTACTTC CAWSGLRGSFYEQYF
NA TRBJ2-5 TRBV6-5 NA TGTGCCAGCAGTTACGAGGGCGAAGAGACCCAGTACTTC CASSYEGEETQYF
NA TRBJ2-2 TRBV19 TRBD1 TGTGCCACCTACCAATTTGACAGGGCAACCACCGGGGAGCTGTTTTTT CATYQFDRATTGELFF
NA TRBJ1-5 TRBV7-9 NA TGTGCCAGCAGCATCGACCGGGAGCCCGATCAGCCCCAGCATTTT CASSIDREPDQPQHF
NA TRBJ2-7 TRBV2 NA TGTGCCAGCAACCGGGACGCCGGAGGGGACGAGCAGTACTTC CASNRDAGGDEQYF
NA TRBJ1-4 TRBV14 NA TGTGCCAGCAGCCAAGATCTGGCGGGCAAGAATGGCGATGAAAAACTGTTTTTT CASSQDLAGKNGDEKLFF
NA TRBJ2-7 TRBV7-9 TRBD2 TGTGCCAGCAGCTTAGCGGGAGGGACCTACGAGCAGTACTTC CASSLAGGTYEQYF
NA TRBJ2-5 TRBV10-2 TRBD2 TGCGCCAGCAGCGGGACTAGCGGGGTGGGTGAGACCCAGTACTTC CASSGTSGVGETQYF
NA TRBJ1-2 TRBV5-1 TRBD1 TGCGCCAGCAGCCGGGACAGGCTAAACTATGGCTACACCTTC CASSRDRLNYGYTF
NA TRBJ2-2 TRBV28 TRBD2 TGTGCCAGCGGTCTAGCGGGAGAAAACACCGGGGAGCTGTTTTTT CASGLAGENTGELFF
NA TRBJ1-4 TRBV24-1 NA TGTGCCACCAGGCCAGGAAAAACTAATGAAAAACTGTTTTTT CATRPGKTNEKLFF
NA TRBJ2-2 TRBV3-1/TRBV3-2 TRBD2 TGTGCCAGCAGCCGGGGGGGACTAGCGGGACTCACCGGGGAGCTGTTTTTT CASSRGGLAGLTGELFF
NA TRBJ2-3 TRBV29-1 TRBD1 TGCAGCGTCGGTGGACAGGGGGCGCGTCCCACAGATACGCAGTATTTT CSVGGQGARPTDTQYF
NA TRBJ2-7 TRBV5-1 TRBD2 TGCGCCAGCAGCTTAACTAGCGGGGGGGCTTACGAGCAGTACTTC CASSLTSGGAYEQYF
NA TRBJ1-1 TRBV18 NA TGTGCCAGCTCACCACCCCACAGCCAGAACACTGAAGCTTTCTTT CASSPPHSQNTEAFF
NA TRBJ1-2 TRBV5-4 TRBD1 TGTGCCAGCAGCATCGGGACAGAGGAAGGCTACACCTTC CASSIGTEEGYTF
NA TRBJ1-1 TRBV10-1 NA TGCGCCAGCAGTGACTCCGTGAGCACTGAAGCTTTCTTT CASSDSVSTEAFF
NA TRBJ2-2 TRBV5-6 TRBD2 TGTGCCAGCAGACGCATCGGGACTAGCGGGGTTGGGGAGCTGTTTTTT CASRRIGTSGVGELFF
NA TRBJ1-1 TRBV5-1 TRBD1 TGCGCCAGCAGCTTGGGACAGGGGATTTCCATGAACACTGAAGCTTTCTTT CASSLGQGISMNTEAFF
few TRBJ1-1 TRBV7-2 NA TGTGCCAGCAGCTCCCAGGGCATAATCACTGAAGCTTTCTTT CASSSQGIITEAFF
NA TRBJ2-3 TRBV4-1 TRBD2 TGCGCCAGCAGCCTTGGTGGACTAGCGGCAGATACGCAGTATTTT CASSLGGLAADTQYF
once TRBJ1-3 TRBV6-1 NA TGTGCCAGCAGTGAACAGGGATCGTCTGGAAACACCATATATTTT CASSEQGSSGNTIYF
NA TRBJ2-2 TRBV6-4 TRBD2 TGTGCCAGCAGGACAGGACTAGCGGGAGAGGACACCGGGGAGCTGTTTTTT CASRTGLAGEDTGELFF
NA TRBJ1-2 TRBV2 NA TGTGCCAGCAGTGAAGAAGCACAGGCCATCTATGGCTACACCTTC CASSEEAQAIYGYTF
NA TRBJ2-2 TRBV6-5 NA TGTGCCAGCAGAATACCAAGAGGGAACACCGGGGAGCTGTTTTTT CASRIPRGNTGELFF
NA TRBJ2-7 TRBV12-3/TRBV12-4 TRBD2 TGTGCCAGCAGTTTGGGGCGGGGGTCCGAGCAGTACTTC CASSLGRGSEQYF
once TRBJ2-1 TRBV27 TRBD2 TGTGCCAGCAGTTTGGGACTAGCGGTGAATGAGCAGTTCTTC CASSLGLAVNEQFF
NA TRBJ2-5 TRBV10-3 TRBD2 TGTGCCATCAAAACTAGCGGGGGCCGGGAGACCCAGTACTTC CAIKTSGGRETQYF
NA TRBJ2-4 TRBV4-1 NA TGCGCCAGCAGCCAAGATCTGGTGGGGGGTAAAGGGATATCCAAAAACATTCAGTACTTC CASSQDLVGGKGISKNIQYF
once TRBJ1-2 TRBV9 TRBD1 TGTGCCAGCAGCGTCGGACAGGGGGGGTATGGCTACACCTTC CASSVGQGGYGYTF
NA TRBJ1-5 TRBV5-1 TRBD1 TGCGCCAGCACTACCGACAGGGGGAATCAGCCCCAGCATTTT CASTTDRGNQPQHF
NA TRBJ2-7 TRBV10-3 TRBD2 TGTGCCATCAGTGTGGGCCGGGAGGAGTTCTACGAGCAGTACTTC CAISVGREEFYEQYF